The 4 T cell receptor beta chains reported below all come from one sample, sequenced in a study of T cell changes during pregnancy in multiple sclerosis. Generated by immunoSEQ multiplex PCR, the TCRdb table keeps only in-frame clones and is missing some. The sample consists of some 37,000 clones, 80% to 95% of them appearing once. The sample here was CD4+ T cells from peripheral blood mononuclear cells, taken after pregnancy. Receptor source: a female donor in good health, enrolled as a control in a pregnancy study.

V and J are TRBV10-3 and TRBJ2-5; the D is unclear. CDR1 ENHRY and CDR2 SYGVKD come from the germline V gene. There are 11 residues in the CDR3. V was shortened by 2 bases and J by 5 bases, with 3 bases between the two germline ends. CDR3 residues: CAISEGETQYF. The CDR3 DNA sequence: TGTGCCATCAGTGAGGGCGAGACCCAGTACTTC.

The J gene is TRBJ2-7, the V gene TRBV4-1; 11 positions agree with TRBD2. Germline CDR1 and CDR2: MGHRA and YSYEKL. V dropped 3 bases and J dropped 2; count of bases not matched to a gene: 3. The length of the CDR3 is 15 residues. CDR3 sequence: CASSHVAGGPYEQYF. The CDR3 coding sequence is TGCGCCAGCAGCCACGTAGCGGGAGGGCCCTACGAGCAGTACTTC.

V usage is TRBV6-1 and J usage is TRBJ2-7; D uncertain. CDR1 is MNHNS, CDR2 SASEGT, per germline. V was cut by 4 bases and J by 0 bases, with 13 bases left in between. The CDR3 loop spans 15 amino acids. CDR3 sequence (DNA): TGTGCCAGCAGTGTGAACAGTATCAGCTCCTACGAGCAGTACTTC. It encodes CASSVNSISSYEQYF.

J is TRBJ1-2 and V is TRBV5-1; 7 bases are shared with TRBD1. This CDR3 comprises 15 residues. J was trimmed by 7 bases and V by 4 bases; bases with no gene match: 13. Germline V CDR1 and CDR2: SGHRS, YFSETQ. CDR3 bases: TGCGCCAGCAGCCAAGGGACAGAAGTATCCCCTGGCTACACCTTC. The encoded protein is CASSQGTEVSPGYTF.